One and the same sample provided the 28 T cell receptor beta chains below, sequenced in a study of CD8+ T cells in alopecia areata. Treatment given: oral pan-JAK inhibitor, 5-10 mg twice daily. After isolation, RNA underwent reverse transcription to generate cDNA as the sequencing template. The assay was immunoSEQ multiplex PCR, and TCRdb's table has in-frame clones only and misses some. The sample contains over 250,000 clones, around 64% of which appear only once. This specimen was CD4+ T cells sorted from blood, taken between weeks 51 and 52, from a patient treated with tofacitinib. These receptor sequences come from a human donor with alopecia areata.

In its sample, this clone was seen a few times. This chain links TRBV23-1 with TRBJ2-2, with D possibly being TRBD2 (6 bases). TRBV23-1 is an open reading frame, and its role is uncertain. There are 14 residues in the CDR3. V was cut by 9 bases and J by 0 bases, with 11 bases left in between. CDR3 protein: CARGRQTNTGELFF. The CDR3 bases are TGCGCCAGGGGGAGGCAGACGAACACCGGGGAGCTGTTTTTT.

This sequence joins TRBV13 and TRBJ2-3; no definite D call. The germline gives CDR1 PRHDT, CDR2 FYEKMQ (reference sequence). Trimming removed 3 bases at V and 1 base at J, with 8 bases between. The CDR3 contains 14 residues. The CDR3 loop reads CASSFPGGTDTQYF. CDR3 DNA sequence: TGTGCCAGCAGCTTCCCCGGCGGCACAGATACGCAGTATTTT.

This clone was observed a handful of times. The J gene is TRBJ2-7, the V gene TRBV10-3; D unresolved. V lost 4 bases, J lost 6 bases, and 13 bases lay in between. CDR1 is ENHRY, CDR2 SYGVKD, per germline. The CDR3 runs to 13 residues. In DNA, the CDR3 is TGTGCCATCAGTGGGGCGGAGACGAGCGAGCAGTACTTC. It codes for CAISGAETSEQYF.

This clone was recorded at least ten times. The chain links TRBV9 to TRBJ2-1, with no clear D. Germline V gene lookup returns CDR1 SGDLS and CDR2 YYNGEE. The CDR3 runs 14 residues. Trimming took off 2 bases at V and 3 bases at J, with 9 bases between the two ends. CDR3 coding DNA: TGTGCCAGCAGCGTCGGGCAGGTCTACAATGAGCAGTTCTTC. Its translation: CASSVGQVYNEQFF.

J is TRBJ1-1 and V is TRBV7-2, with TRBD1 matching over 9 bases. V lost 4 bases to trimming and J lost 2 bases; unmatched junction nucleotides: 5. Germline lookup yields CDR1 SGHTA and CDR2 FQGNSA. CDR3 length: 15 amino acids. The CDR3 coding sequence is TGTGCCAGCAGCTACCTGGGACAGGGAAACACTGAAGCTTTCTTT. It yields the protein CASSYLGQGNTEAFF. The variable domain in full, with the rest retrieved from reference TRBV7-2 and TRBJ1-1, is GAGVSQSPSNKVTEKGKDVELRCDPISGHTALYWYRQSLGQGLEFLIYFQGNSAPDKSGLPSDRFSAERTGGSVSTLTIQRTQQEDSAVYLCASSYLGQGNTEAFFGQGTRLTVV.

The chain combines TRBV29-1 with TRBJ2-7, with TRBD1 as a possible D gene (5 bases). CDR3 length: 14 amino acids. The germline V gene encodes CDR1 SQVTM and CDR2 ANQGSEA. V was pared by 4 bases and J by 4 bases, with 17 bases between. For the CDR3, the DNA is TGCAGCGTTGCTGACAGTCCCCCTTCTTACGAGCAGTACTTC. Amino acid sequence: CSVADSPPSYEQYF.

This clone was seen only once. The chain has TRBV6-1 and TRBJ1-1; 8 bases match TRBD1. Germline CDR1 reads MNHNS; CDR2 reads SASEGT. After removal of 2 bases from V and 5 bases from J, the junction contained 4 bases not matched to a gene. The CDR3 contains 14 residues. Written as DNA, the CDR3 is TGTGCCAGCAGTGAATCGACAGGGGTTACTGAAGCTTTCTTT. Protein product: CASSESTGVTEAFF.

This chain connects TRBV10-3 to TRBJ2-6, with a weak D call TRBD2 (6 bases). CDR1 is ENHRY, CDR2 SYGVKD, per germline. V lost 6 bases to trimming and J lost 2 bases, with 11 bases between them. The CDR3 extends over 15 amino acids. The CDR3 spells CAIRAGGPGANVLTF. CDR3 sequence (DNA): TGTGCCATCAGGGCCGGGGGTCCTGGGGCCAACGTCCTGACTTTC.

The chain uses TRBV30 and TRBJ1-5, with 8 bases that match TRBD1. The J segment lost 2 bases and the V segment lost 2 bases, leaving 5 bases of the junction unmatched. This CDR3 spans 15 amino acids. Germline CDR1 is GTSNPN and CDR2 is SVGIG (reference sequence). This CDR3 reads CAWSLGQGGNQPQHF. In nucleotides, the CDR3 is TGTGCCTGGAGTCTCGGACAGGGCGGCAATCAGCCCCAGCATTTT.

The chain uses TRBV25-1 and TRBJ1-1; the match to TRBD1 covers 7 bases. The trim removed 1 base at V and 4 bases at J, leaving 3 bases unmatched. Germline V gene lookup returns CDR1 MGHDK and CDR2 SYGVNS. The CDR3 totals 14 residues. For the CDR3, the DNA is TGTGCCAGCAGTGAATGGAGGGGGCCCACTGAAGCTTTCTTT. It codes for CASSEWRGPTEAFF.

As to this clone: Other DNA variants within this sample encode the same CDR3. The chain has TRBV29-1 and TRBJ1-1; no reliable D call. CDR3 length: 12 amino acids. The germline CDR1 and CDR2 sequences are SQVTM and ANQGSEA. In DNA, the CDR3 is TGCAGTTTTACCTGGAGGAACACTGAAGCTTTCTTT. It translates to CSFTWRNTEAFF.

CDR3 in amino acids: CASTVGGRAYNEQFF. The CDR3, as DNA: TGTGCCAGCACCGTCGGAGGGAGGGCCTACAATGAGCAGTTCTTC. This rearrangement joins TRBV9 to TRBJ2-1, with 7 bases lining up with TRBD2. The CDR3 runs to 15 residues. In germline, CDR1 is SGDLS, CDR2 YYNGEE. V lost 6 bases to trimming and J lost 2 bases; unmatched junction nucleotides: 8.

The rearrangement joins TRBV29-1 to TRBJ2-7, with 8 bases lining up with TRBD1. The germline V gene encodes CDR1 SQVTM and CDR2 ANQGSEA. This CDR3 spans 12 amino acids. The ends lost 5 bases at V and 5 bases at J; junction bases unmatched: 5. The CDR3 is CSVQGATDEQYF. CDR3 sequence (DNA): TGCAGCGTTCAGGGGGCGACGGACGAGCAGTACTTC.

The rearrangement uses TRBV2 and TRBJ1-5; D remains ambiguous. Trimming left V 2 bases short and J 0 bases short, with 11 bases between. The CDR3 extends over 16 amino acids. Per the germline V gene, CDR1 is SNHLY and CDR2 is FYNNEI. The CDR3 DNA sequence: TGTGCCAGCAGTGAACAGCCACCTTATAGCAATCAGCCCCAGCATTTT. Its protein is CASSEQPPYSNQPQHF.

In this sample, this clone turned up a few times. The chain carries TRBV29-1 and TRBJ1-4; the D is unclear. Germline values: CDR1 SQVTM, CDR2 ANQGSEA. The CDR3 totals 13 residues. With 4 bases removed from V and 7 bases from J, the gap between germline ends came to 13 bases. CDR3 in DNA: TGCAGCGTTGTGGGGATTTCGGGTGAAAAACTGTTTTTT. This translates into CSVVGISGEKLFF.

This clone was counted between two and nine times. This CDR3 is CSVRRGTGELFF. The DNA for the CDR3 is TGCAGCGTCCGACGGGGAACCGGGGAGCTGTTTTTT. The genes are TRBV29-1 and TRBJ2-2; weak D call: TRBD2 (5 bases). The CDR3 has 12 residues. The germline CDR1 and CDR2 sequences are SQVTM and ANQGSEA. V was shortened by 6 bases and J by 5 bases, with 10 bases between the two germline ends.

This clone is medium-sized (0.01 to 0.1%) in the sample. The J gene is TRBJ2-7, the V gene TRBV2; 7 nucleotides line up with TRBD1. Germline assignment: CDR1 SNHLY and CDR2 FYNNEI. The CDR3 extends over 13 amino acids. V shed 7 bases and J 6 bases; nucleotides not matched to a gene: 9. DNA for the CDR3: TGTGCCAGCACTCGGGACAGATTCCCCGAGCAGTACTTC. Protein sequence: CASTRDRFPEQYF.

The chain carries TRBV4-1 and TRBJ2-1; D remains ambiguous. The CDR3 is 12 amino acids. V shed 2 bases and J shed 9 bases, with 8 bases lying between them. Germline V CDR1 and CDR2: MGHRA, YSYEKL. The CDR3 sequence is CASSQIGAEQFF. CDR3 sequence (DNA): TGCGCCAGCAGCCAAATCGGAGCTGAGCAGTTCTTC.

About this clone: At the DNA level, this CDR3 is encoded by other sequences in the same sample as well. The V gene is TRBV9, the J gene TRBJ2-1, with D unresolved. This CDR3 has 13 amino acids. In germline, CDR1 is SGDLS, CDR2 YYNGEE. Trimming took off 4 bases at V and 2 bases at J, with 7 bases between the two ends. The CDR3: CASSPDPYNEQFF. CDR3 sequence (DNA): TGTGCCAGCAGCCCCGACCCCTACAATGAGCAGTTCTTC.

This CDR3 reads CASSVTGTGEQKLFF. CDR3 coding DNA: TGTGCCAGCAGCGTCACCGGGACGGGGGAACAAAAACTGTTTTTT. V is TRBV9 and J is TRBJ1-4, with a weak D call TRBD1 (5 bases). The CDR3 is 15 residues long. CDR1 and CDR2 (germline): SGDLS, YYNGEE. Trimming stripped 2 bases from V and 9 bases from J, with 17 bases between.

The chain recombines TRBV27 with TRBJ2-7; the D is unclear. The CDR3 runs 14 residues. V lost 4 bases and J lost 1, with 11 bases in between. CDR1 and CDR2 from the germline V gene are MNHEY and SMNVEV (reference sequence). The CDR3 protein is CASSYGAVSYEQYF. CDR3 nucleotide sequence: TGTGCCAGCAGTTATGGAGCAGTATCCTACGAGCAGTACTTC.

There are a few counts of this clone. The rearrangement joins TRBV5-1 to TRBJ1-6; 7 bases are shared with TRBD1. CDR3 length equals 14 residues. Germline V CDR1 and CDR2: SGHRS, YFSETQ. Germline trimming cut 1 base from V and 8 bases from J; bases unmatched to any gene: 3. For the CDR3, the DNA is TGCGCCAGCAGCTTGACCGACAGGGATTCACCCCTCCACTTT. Residues: CASSLTDRDSPLHF.

The chain carries TRBV11-2 and TRBJ2-7, with D uncertain. The V end lost 3 bases, the J end lost 4 bases, and 13 bases lay between the germline ends. The CDR3 is 14 residues long. The V gene's germline CDR1 is SGHAT and CDR2 FQNNGV. CDR3 residues: CASSFAQLSYEQYF. DNA for the CDR3: TGTGCCAGCAGCTTTGCCCAGCTTTCATACGAGCAGTACTTC.

This clone was seen more than once but under ten times. The chain has TRBV2 and TRBJ2-7, with 7 bases matching TRBD2. V lost 10 bases and J lost 0; bases outside the gene matches: 6. The CDR3 is 13 residues long. Germline CDR1 reads SNHLY; CDR2 reads FYNNEI. CDR3 amino acids: CATGTTVSYEQYF. The CDR3 DNA reads as TGTGCCACAGGGACTACGGTCTCCTACGAGCAGTACTTC.

The CDR3 DNA reads as TGCAGTGCTCATAAGGGGACTGAAGCTTTCTTT. As protein: CSAHKGTEAFF. The chain links TRBV20-1 to TRBJ1-1, with D maybe TRBD1 (5 bases). The CDR3 runs to 11 residues. Germline CDR1 is DFQATT and CDR2 is SNEGSKA (reference sequence). The V gene lost 5 bases and the J gene lost 5 bases, with 9 bases spanning the gap.

J is TRBJ2-6 and V is TRBV11-2; D unresolved. V lost 5 bases, J lost 2 bases, and 10 bases lay in between. Germline assignment: CDR1 SGHAT and CDR2 FQNNGV. The CDR3 is made up of 15 amino acids. The DNA for the CDR3 is TGTGCCAGCAGCCGTACGACAACTGGGGCCAACGTCCTGACTTTC. Translating gives CASSRTTTGANVLTF.

This rearrangement joins TRBV29-1 to TRBJ2-7; 7 bases fit TRBD1. Losses at the gene ends were 6 bases for V and 3 bases for J; bases not matched to a gene: 8. The germline V gene has CDR1 SQVTM and CDR2 ANQGSEA. The CDR3 length is 13 residues. The CDR3 here is CSVVGTADYEQYF. The CDR3 coding sequence is TGCAGCGTCGTTGGGACAGCGGACTACGAGCAGTACTTC.

The chain carries TRBV6-5 and TRBJ1-5, with a tentative D call TRBD1 (5 bases). The CDR3 is 15 residues long. V was trimmed by 6 bases and J by 5 bases, leaving 17 bases between them. Germline lookup yields CDR1 MNHEY and CDR2 SVGAGI. The chain's CDR3 is CASSPIGRGDQPQHF. DNA for the CDR3: TGTGCCAGCAGCCCAATAGGTCGGGGGGATCAGCCCCAGCATTTT.